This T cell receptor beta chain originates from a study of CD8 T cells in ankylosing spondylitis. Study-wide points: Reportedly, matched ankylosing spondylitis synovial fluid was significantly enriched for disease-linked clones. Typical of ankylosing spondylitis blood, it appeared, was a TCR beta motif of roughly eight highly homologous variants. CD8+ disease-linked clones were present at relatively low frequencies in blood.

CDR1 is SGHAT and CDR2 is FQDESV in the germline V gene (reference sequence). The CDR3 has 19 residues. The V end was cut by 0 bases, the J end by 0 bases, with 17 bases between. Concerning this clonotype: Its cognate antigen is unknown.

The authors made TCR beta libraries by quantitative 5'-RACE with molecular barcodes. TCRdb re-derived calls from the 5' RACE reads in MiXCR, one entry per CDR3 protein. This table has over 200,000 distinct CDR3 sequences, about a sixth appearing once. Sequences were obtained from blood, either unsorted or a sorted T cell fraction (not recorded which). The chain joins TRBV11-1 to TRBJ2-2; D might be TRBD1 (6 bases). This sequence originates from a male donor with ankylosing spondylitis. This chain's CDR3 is CASSLAQGMVFANTGELFF. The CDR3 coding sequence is TGTGCCAGCAGCTTAGCTCAGGGGATGGTCTTCGCGAACACCGGGGAGCTGTTTTTT.